The rows below give T cell receptor beta chains drawn from one sample of a study of Tregs in tolerant kidney transplant recipients. TCRdb keeps only in-frame clones here, not all; method: immunoSEQ multiplex PCR. This table has under 45,000 clones, around 95% appearing once. For these receptors, no antigen is known. Sequencing used Tregs from blood cultured with allogeneic cells. Every receptor here comes from a human donor in good health. Both conserved end residues are part of each CDR3. D genes are given only for firm matches. Part of the rows lack a size; the others show once, few, many or a class for expanded clones.

v_gene	j_gene	abundance	d_gene	CDR3aa	CDR3nt
TRBV7-9	TRBJ2-7	-	TRBD1	CASRPRTGGHDEQYF	TGTGCCAGCAGGCCAAGGACAGGGGGCCATGACGAGCAGTACTTC
TRBV2	TRBJ1-2	-	-	CASRIQGELGYTF	TGTGCCAGCAGAATACAGGGTGAGCTTGGCTACACCTTC
TRBV10-1	TRBJ1-1	once	-	CASSESVGGTAFF	TGCGCCAGCAGTGAGTCAGTAGGGGGTACGGCTTTCTTT
TRBV7-8	TRBJ2-7	-	-	CASSLSYEQYF	TGTGCCAGCAGCTTATCTTACGAGCAGTACTTC
TRBV7-3	TRBJ2-1	-	TRBD2	CASSPRLAGDNEQFF	TGTGCCAGCAGCCCCCGACTAGCGGGAGACAATGAGCAGTTCTTC
TRBV5-1	TRBJ2-7	-	TRBD2	CASSLARGTSGIYEQYF	TGCGCCAGCAGCTTGGCCCGCGGGACTAGCGGAATCTACGAGCAGTACTTC
TRBV18	TRBJ1-1	-	TRBD1	CASSPGTGYTEAFF	TGTGCCAGCTCCCCCGGGACAGGTTACACTGAAGCTTTCTTT
TRBV6-6	TRBJ1-1	once	TRBD1	CASSYSGTENTEAFF	TGTGCCAGCAGTTACTCAGGGACAGAGAACACTGAAGCTTTCTTT
TRBV19	TRBJ2-5	-	TRBD1	CASSIFWDRGETQYF	TGTGCCAGTAGTATCTTTTGGGACAGGGGTGAGACCCAGTACTTC
TRBV15	TRBJ1-2	once	TRBD1	CATSRGRDRARYGYTF	TGTGCCACCAGCAGAGGTAGGGACAGGGCGCGCTATGGCTACACCTTC
TRBV5-5	TRBJ2-7	-	-	CASSFSYEQYF	TGTGCCAGCAGCTTTTCCTACGAGCAGTACTTC
TRBV6-6	TRBJ1-5	-	TRBD1	CASRGTGQPQHF	TGTGCCAGCAGGGGGACAGGTCAGCCCCAGCATTTT
TRBV6-6	TRBJ2-3	-	TRBD2	CASSYSLAGGTDTQYF	TGTGCCAGCAGTTACTCATTAGCGGGGGGCACAGATACGCAGTATTTT
TRBV5-1	TRBJ2-7	-	-	CASSAQWGADEQYF	TGCGCCAGCAGCGCCCAATGGGGGGCCGACGAGCAGTACTTC
TRBV5-6	TRBJ1-1	-	-	CASSLGQAPRFAFF	TGTGCCAGCAGCTTGGGACAGGCACCCCGATTTGCTTTCTTT
TRBV18	TRBJ2-1	-	-	CASSPGAARTYNEQFF	TGTGCCAGCTCACCGGGAGCGGCAAGGACGTACAATGAGCAGTTCTTC
TRBV2	TRBJ1-2	-	-	CASSDREREVPGNYGYTF	TGTGCCAGCAGTGATCGGGAGCGTGAGGTGCCGGGGAACTATGGCTACACCTTC
TRBV19	TRBJ1-1	-	-	CARVWTREHTEAFF	TGTGCCCGAGTCTGGACCAGAGAACACACTGAAGCTTTCTTT
TRBV7-9	TRBJ2-5	-	TRBD1	CASSLGTGYRETQYF	TGTGCCAGCAGCCTCGGGACAGGCTACCGGGAGACCCAGTACTTC
TRBV5-4	TRBJ1-1	-	-	CASSSLQGNTEAFF	TGTGCCAGCAGCTCCCTCCAGGGGAACACTGAAGCTTTCTTT
TRBV19	TRBJ1-1	-	TRBD1	CASSIGPGQLNTEAFF	TGTGCCAGTAGTATAGGCCCGGGACAGCTTAACACTGAAGCTTTCTTT
TRBV2	TRBJ2-3	-	-	CASSDPRGGTPTDTQYF	TGTGCCAGCAGTGACCCCAGAGGAGGGACCCCCACAGATACGCAGTATTTT
TRBV9	TRBJ2-7	-	-	CASSVDSGPTYEQYF	TGTGCCAGCAGCGTAGATTCAGGGCCGACCTACGAGCAGTACTTC
TRBV6-5	TRBJ1-2	-	-	CASSYSGDGYTF	TGTGCCAGCAGTTACTCTGGGGACGGCTACACCTTC
TRBV29-1	TRBJ2-7	-	-	CSVLRDTLQEQYF	TGCAGCGTTTTAAGGGACACCCTCCAGGAGCAGTACTTC
TRBV5-1	TRBJ1-4	-	TRBD1	CASSLMGQGAEKLFF	TGCGCCAGCAGTTTGATGGGACAGGGGGCTGAAAAACTGTTTTTT
TRBV25-1	TRBJ1-2	-	-	CASTEDGRGRGGYTF	TGTGCCAGCACCGAAGACGGTCGGGGGCGCGGTGGCTACACCTTC
TRBV27	TRBJ2-2	-	-	CASSPLDSVYTGELFF	TGTGCCAGCAGTCCCCTGGACAGCGTGTACACCGGGGAGCTGTTTTTT
TRBV30	TRBJ1-2	-	TRBD1	CAWSPRQGWNYGYTF	TGTGCCTGGAGCCCCCGACAGGGGTGGAACTATGGCTACACCTTC
TRBV10-3	TRBJ2-7	-	TRBD1	CAISFGTGTYEQYF	TGTGCCATCAGTTTTGGGACAGGGACCTACGAGCAGTACTTC
TRBV7-9	TRBJ1-1	-	-	CASSLSSRRDHTEAFF	TGTGCCAGCAGCCTTAGTTCCCGTAGGGATCACACTGAAGCTTTCTTT
TRBV15	TRBJ2-7	-	-	CATSRDPGREQYF	TGTGCCACCAGCAGAGATCCGGGGCGCGAGCAGTACTTC
TRBV2	TRBJ2-7	-	-	CASLGPPVGKLYEQYF	TGTGCCAGCCTGGGACCCCCAGTAGGTAAACTTTACGAGCAGTACTTC
TRBV9	TRBJ2-1	-	TRBD2	CASSVRPGLAGPYNEQFF	TGTGCCAGCAGCGTTAGGCCGGGACTAGCGGGACCCTACAATGAGCAGTTCTTC
TRBV9	TRBJ1-5	-	-	CASSPAWGGNQPQHF	TGTGCCAGCAGCCCCGCCTGGGGTGGCAATCAGCCCCAGCATTTT